The 14 T cell receptor beta chains listed next were all sequenced from one sample in a study of cytotoxic CD8 clonotypes in ibrutinib-treated CLL. Clones were read by immunoSEQ multiplex PCR, and TCRdb kept only the in-frame ones, dropping some. The repertoire holds 300,000 or so clones, with 60% to 80% as singletons. The specimen comprised PBMCs, sampled after 36 months of ibrutinib treatment. The receptor source for this set is a human donor with chronic lymphocytic leukemia.

The rearrangement uses TRBV10-3 and TRBJ2-7, with 9 nucleotides matching TRBD2. With 11 bases clipped from V and 2 bases from J, the junction kept 13 bases outside the gene matches. Germline assignment: CDR1 ENHRY and CDR2 SYGVKD. CDR3 length: 15 amino acids. The CDR3 reads CAAISALAGAYEQYF. The CDR3 region has the DNA TGTGCCGCCATCAGTGCGTTAGCGGGAGCCTACGAGCAGTACTTC.

This clone was recorded a few times. The chain links TRBV27 to TRBJ2-7; unclear D gene. The CDR3 consists of 14 residues. Germline V lookup: CDR1 MNHEY, CDR2 SMNVEV (reference sequence). The ends were cut back, 2 bases at V and 0 bases at J, with 8 bases in the middle. The CDR3 sequence: CASSLARSSYEQYF. DNA of the CDR3: TGTGCCAGCAGTTTAGCCAGGAGCTCCTACGAGCAGTACTTC.

V gene TRBV19 combines with J gene TRBJ2-7; TRBD2 aligns across 7 bases. Germline loops: CDR1 LNHDA, CDR2 SQIVND (reference sequence). Unmatched junction bases numbered 6, after V lost 5 bases and J lost 2 bases. The CDR3 extends over 14 amino acids. CDR3 loop: CASSLGGYAYEQYF. In nucleotides, the CDR3 is TGTGCCAGTAGTCTGGGGGGGTACGCCTACGAGCAGTACTTC.

The genes are TRBV4-1 and TRBJ1-2; no clear D. This CDR3 comprises 17 residues. V dropped 3 bases and J dropped 0 bases, with 17 bases sitting between them. Germline CDR1 reads MGHRA; CDR2 reads YSYEKL. CDR3 DNA: TGCGCCAGCAGCCAGCCCACCCGGGCAGAATCTAACTATGGCTACACCTTC. Translation gives CASSQPTRAESNYGYTF.

This clone was counted a single time. The rearrangement joins TRBV28 to TRBJ2-3; no definite D call. Trimming cost V 2 bases and J 0 bases, with 9 bases left between them. The germline V gene has CDR1 MDHEN and CDR2 SYDVKM. The CDR3 loop spans 15 amino acids. The CDR3 loop reads CASSLAALSTDTQYF. The CDR3 DNA reads TGTGCCAGCAGTTTAGCAGCGCTGAGCACAGATACGCAGTATTTT. Together with reference TRBV28 and TRBJ2-3, the CDR3 gives the full variable domain: DVKVTQSSRYLVKRTGEKVFLECVQDMDHENMFWYRQDPGLGLRLIYFSYDVKMKEKGDIPEGYSVSREKKERFSLILESASTNQTSMYLCASSLAALSTDTQYFGPGTRLTVL.

The genes are TRBV19 and TRBJ1-2; D may be TRBD1 (6 bases). The CDR3 has 13 amino acids. The V gene lost 3 bases and the J gene lost 2 bases, with 7 bases spanning the gap. Germline V gene data show CDR1 as LNHDA and CDR2 as SQIVND (reference sequence). CDR3 nucleotides: TGTGCCAGTAGTATCGACAGGAACTATGGCTACACCTTC. Residues: CASSIDRNYGYTF.

The chain recombines TRBV5-1 with TRBJ1-4; D unresolved. This CDR3 is 18 amino acids long. V was cut by 0 bases and J by 3 bases, with 18 bases left in between. Germline V gene sequence: CDR1 SGHRS, CDR2 YFSETQ. In DNA form, the CDR3 reads TGCGCCAGCAGCTTGGTGCCTACTCCCCTTGTTTCTAATGAAAAACTGTTTTTT. It specifies CASSLVPTPLVSNEKLFF.

J is TRBJ2-7 and V is TRBV29-1, with D perhaps matching TRBD1 (7 bases). The CDR3 contains 16 residues. The germline CDR1 and CDR2 sequences are SQVTM and ANQGSEA. V gave up 0 bases and J gave up 4 bases, with 19 bases separating them. This CDR3 is CSVEDRGRGALYEQYF. CDR3 DNA sequence: TGCAGCGTTGAAGATAGGGGCAGGGGGGCTCTTTACGAGCAGTACTTC.

The chain joins TRBV5-1 to TRBJ2-1; perhaps TRBD2 as D (6 bases). From germline, CDR1 is SGHRS and CDR2 YFSETQ. CDR3 length equals 15 residues. The V and J ends lost 2 bases and 6 bases respectively, with 15 bases between them. This CDR3 reads CASSFPGVAANEQFF. The CDR3 bases are TGCGCCAGCAGCTTTCCGGGGGTCGCGGCCAATGAGCAGTTCTTC.

This clone was counted a single time. V is TRBV13 and J is TRBJ2-7, with TRBD2 matching 7 bases. The CDR3 contains 14 residues. The V and J ends lost 5 bases and 2 bases, in that order; junction bases with no gene match: 6. Germline V lookup: CDR1 PRHDT, CDR2 FYEKMQ (reference sequence). The CDR3 nucleotides are TGTGCCAGCAGCCCACGGACTAGTCCCTACGAGCAGTACTTC. As protein: CASSPRTSPYEQYF.

The V call is TRBV27, the J call TRBJ1-1, with no clear D. CDR3 length: 16 residues. Germline V CDR1 and CDR2: MNHEY, SMNVEV (reference sequence). V gave up 5 bases and J gave up 3 bases, with 19 bases separating them. CDR3 residues: CASSPTRLGGDTEAFF. CDR3 in DNA: TGTGCCAGCAGTCCCACACGTCTGGGCGGGGACACTGAAGCTTTCTTT.

The chain joins TRBV2 to TRBJ2-5; D not certain. The V gene's germline CDR1 is SNHLY and CDR2 FYNNEI. V was cut by 8 bases and J by 3 bases, with 13 bases left in between. The CDR3 is 13 amino acids. The CDR3 loop reads CASYTWGKETQYF. CDR3 nucleotides: TGTGCCAGCTACACGTGGGGAAAAGAGACCCAGTACTTC.

This chain joins TRBV21-1 and TRBJ2-1; the table names TRBD1, a call not compared with the DNA. TRBV21-1 is an annotated pseudogene. The CDR3 is 15 residues long. The CDR3 loop reads CASRTGPLSYNEQFF. The CDR3 DNA is TGTGCCAGCAGGACAGGGCCCCTAAGCTACAATGAGCAGTTCTTC.

The chain combines TRBV28 with TRBJ2-2; no reliable D call. The CDR3 contains 14 residues. The germline V gene encodes CDR1 MDHEN and CDR2 SYDVKM. V lost 6 bases, J lost 0 bases, and 8 bases lay in between. The CDR3 is CASSVTTNTGELFF. The CDR3 region has the DNA TGTGCCAGCAGCGTAACTACGAACACCGGGGAGCTGTTTTTT.